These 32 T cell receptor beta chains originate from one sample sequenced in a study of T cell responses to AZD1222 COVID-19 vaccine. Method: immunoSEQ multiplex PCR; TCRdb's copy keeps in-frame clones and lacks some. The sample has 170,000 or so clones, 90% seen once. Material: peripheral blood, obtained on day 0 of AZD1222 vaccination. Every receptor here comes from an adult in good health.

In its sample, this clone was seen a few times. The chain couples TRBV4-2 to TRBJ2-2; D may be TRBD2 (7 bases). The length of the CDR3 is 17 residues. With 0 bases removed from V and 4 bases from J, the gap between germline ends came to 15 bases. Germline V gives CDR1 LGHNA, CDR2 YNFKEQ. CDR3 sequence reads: CASSQETRGLITGELFF. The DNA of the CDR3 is TGTGCCAGCAGCCAAGAGACGCGGGGGCTAATCACCGGGGAGCTGTTTTTT.

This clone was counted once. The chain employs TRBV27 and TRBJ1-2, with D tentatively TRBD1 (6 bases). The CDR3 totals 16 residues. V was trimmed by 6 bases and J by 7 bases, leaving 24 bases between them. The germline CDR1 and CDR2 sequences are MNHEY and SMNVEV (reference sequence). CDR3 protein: CASSPTGGGLFPGYTF. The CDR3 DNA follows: TGTGCCAGCAGCCCCACGGGAGGGGGTCTCTTTCCTGGCTACACCTTC.

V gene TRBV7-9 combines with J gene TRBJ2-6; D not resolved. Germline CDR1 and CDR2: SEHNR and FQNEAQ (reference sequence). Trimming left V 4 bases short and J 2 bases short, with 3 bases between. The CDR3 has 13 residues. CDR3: CASSSPGANVLTF. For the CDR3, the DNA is TGTGCCAGCAGCTCCCCTGGGGCCAACGTCCTGACTTTC. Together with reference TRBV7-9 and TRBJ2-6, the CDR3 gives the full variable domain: DTGVSQNPRHKITKRGQNVTFRCDPISEHNRLYWYRQTLGQGPEFLTYFQNEAQLEKSRLLSDRFSAERPKGSFSTLEIQRTEQGDSAMYLCASSSPGANVLTFGAGSRLTVL.

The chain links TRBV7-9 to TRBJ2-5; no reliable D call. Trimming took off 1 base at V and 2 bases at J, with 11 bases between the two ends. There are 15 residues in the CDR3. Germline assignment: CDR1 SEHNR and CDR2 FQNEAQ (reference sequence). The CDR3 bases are TGTGCCAGCAGCTTAGGGGGAAAAGAGCAAGAGACCCAGTACTTC. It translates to CASSLGGKEQETQYF.

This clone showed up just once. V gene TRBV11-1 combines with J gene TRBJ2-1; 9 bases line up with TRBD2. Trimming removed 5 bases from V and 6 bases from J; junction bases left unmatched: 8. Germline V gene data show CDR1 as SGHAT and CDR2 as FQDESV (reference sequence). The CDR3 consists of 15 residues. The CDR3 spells CASSPGGSGGNEQFF. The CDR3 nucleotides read TGTGCCAGCAGCCCCGGGGGTAGCGGGGGCAATGAGCAGTTCTTC.

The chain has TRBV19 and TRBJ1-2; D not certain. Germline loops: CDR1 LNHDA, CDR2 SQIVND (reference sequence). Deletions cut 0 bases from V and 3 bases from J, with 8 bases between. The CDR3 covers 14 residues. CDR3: CASSIDKGYYGYTF. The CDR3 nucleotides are TGTGCCAGTAGTATAGACAAGGGTTACTATGGCTACACCTTC.

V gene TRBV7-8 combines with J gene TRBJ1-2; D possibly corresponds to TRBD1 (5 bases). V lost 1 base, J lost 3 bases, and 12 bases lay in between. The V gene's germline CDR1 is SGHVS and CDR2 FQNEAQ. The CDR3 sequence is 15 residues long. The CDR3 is CASSLDGGSYYGYTF. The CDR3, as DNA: TGTGCCAGCAGCTTAGATGGGGGGAGCTACTATGGCTACACCTTC.

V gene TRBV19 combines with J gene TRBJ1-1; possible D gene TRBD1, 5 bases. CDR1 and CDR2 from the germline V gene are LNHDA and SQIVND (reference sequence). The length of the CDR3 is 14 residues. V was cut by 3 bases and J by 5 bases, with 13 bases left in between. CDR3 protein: CASSMIGAGTEAFF. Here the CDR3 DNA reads TGTGCCAGTAGTATGATCGGGGCGGGGACTGAAGCTTTCTTT.

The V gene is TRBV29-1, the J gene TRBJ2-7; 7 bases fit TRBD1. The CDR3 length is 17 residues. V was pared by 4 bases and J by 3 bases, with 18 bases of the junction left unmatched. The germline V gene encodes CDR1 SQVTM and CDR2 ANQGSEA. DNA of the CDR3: TGCAGCGTTGCCCGCGGACGTACAGGGGATGGTGTCTACGAGCAGTACTTC. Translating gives CSVARGRTGDGVYEQYF.

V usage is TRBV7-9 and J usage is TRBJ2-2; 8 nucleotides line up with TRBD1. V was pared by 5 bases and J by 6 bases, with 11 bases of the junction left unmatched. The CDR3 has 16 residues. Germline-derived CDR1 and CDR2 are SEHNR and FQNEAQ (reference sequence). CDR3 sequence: CASSPPSAGGPGELFF. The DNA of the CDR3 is TGTGCCAGCAGCCCCCCCTCAGCAGGGGGCCCCGGGGAGCTGTTTTTT. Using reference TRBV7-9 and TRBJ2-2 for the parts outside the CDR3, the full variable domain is DTGVSQNPRHKITKRGQNVTFRCDPISEHNRLYWYRQTLGQGPEFLTYFQNEAQLEKSRLLSDRFSAERPKGSFSTLEIQRTEQGDSAMYLCASSPPSAGGPGELFFGEGSRLTVL.

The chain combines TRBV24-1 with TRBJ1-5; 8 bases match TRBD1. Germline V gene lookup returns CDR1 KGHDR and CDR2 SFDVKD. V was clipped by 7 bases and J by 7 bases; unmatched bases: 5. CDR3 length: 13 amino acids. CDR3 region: CATSQGAGQPQHF. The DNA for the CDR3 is TGTGCCACCAGCCAGGGGGCAGGGCAGCCCCAGCATTTT.

Written as DNA, the CDR3 is TGTGCCAGCAGCTTCGCAGGGGGCGCGGGAAAGGAGCAGTACTTC. Its protein is CASSFAGGAGKEQYF. The chain has TRBV5-6 and TRBJ2-7; 8 nucleotides agree with TRBD1. Germline V lookup: CDR1 SGHDT, CDR2 YYEEEE. This CDR3 region has 15 residues. The trim removed 2 bases at V and 7 bases at J, leaving 11 bases unmatched. The full variable domain, completed using reference TRBV5-6 and TRBJ2-7, is DAGVTQSPTHLIKTRGQQVTLRCSPKSGHDTVSWYQQALGQGPQFIFQYYEEEERQRGNFPDRFSGHQFPNYSSELNVNALLLGDSALYLCASSFAGGAGKEQYFGPGTRLTVT.

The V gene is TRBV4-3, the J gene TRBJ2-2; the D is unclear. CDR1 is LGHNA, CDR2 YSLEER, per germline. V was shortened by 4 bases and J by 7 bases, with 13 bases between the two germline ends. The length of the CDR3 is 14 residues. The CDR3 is CASSLSSLGGELFF. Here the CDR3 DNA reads TGCGCCAGCAGCCTAAGCAGTTTGGGCGGGGAGCTGTTTTTT.

CDR3 sequence reads: CASSISVGSGEQFF. CDR3 DNA: TGCGCCAGCAGCATATCTGTCGGGTCGGGGGAGCAGTTCTTC. The chain is built from TRBV5-1 and TRBJ2-1, with D possibly TRBD2 on 5 matching bases. The CDR3 extends over 14 amino acids. The V gene's germline CDR1 is SGHRS and CDR2 YFSETQ. The ends were cut back, 4 bases at V and 10 bases at J, with 18 bases in the middle. The variable domain in full, completed from reference TRBV5-1 and TRBJ2-1, reads KAGVTQTPRYLIKTRGQQVTLSCSPISGHRSVSWYQQTPGQGLQFLFEYFSETQRNKGNFPGRFSGRQFSNSRSEMNVSTLELGDSALYLCASSISVGSGEQFFGPGTRLTVL.

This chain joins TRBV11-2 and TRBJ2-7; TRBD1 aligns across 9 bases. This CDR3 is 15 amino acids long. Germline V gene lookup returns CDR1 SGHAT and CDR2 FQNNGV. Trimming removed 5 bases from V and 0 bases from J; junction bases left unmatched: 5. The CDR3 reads CASSGGTGSSYEQYF. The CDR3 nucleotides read TGTGCCAGCAGCGGTGGGACAGGGAGCTCCTACGAGCAGTACTTC.

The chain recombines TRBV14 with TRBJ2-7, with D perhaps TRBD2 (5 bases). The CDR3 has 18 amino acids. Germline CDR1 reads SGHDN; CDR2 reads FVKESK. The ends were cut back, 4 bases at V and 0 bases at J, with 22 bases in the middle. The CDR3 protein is CASSPAYGAGRNSYEQYF. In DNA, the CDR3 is TGTGCCAGCAGCCCCGCCTACGGTGCGGGCCGTAACTCCTACGAGCAGTACTTC.

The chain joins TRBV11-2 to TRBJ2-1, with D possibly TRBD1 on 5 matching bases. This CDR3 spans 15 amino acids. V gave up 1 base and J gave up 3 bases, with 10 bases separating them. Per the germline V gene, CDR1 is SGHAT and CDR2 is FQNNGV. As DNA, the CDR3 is TGTGCCAGCAGCTTAGGGTGGGGCATCTACAATGAGCAGTTCTTC. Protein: CASSLGWGIYNEQFF.

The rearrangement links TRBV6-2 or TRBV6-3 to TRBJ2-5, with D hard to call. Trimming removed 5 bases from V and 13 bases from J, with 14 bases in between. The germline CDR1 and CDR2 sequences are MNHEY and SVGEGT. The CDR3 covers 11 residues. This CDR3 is CASSPNTPMYF. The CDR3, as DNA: TGTGCCAGCAGTCCCAATACCCCGATGTACTTC.

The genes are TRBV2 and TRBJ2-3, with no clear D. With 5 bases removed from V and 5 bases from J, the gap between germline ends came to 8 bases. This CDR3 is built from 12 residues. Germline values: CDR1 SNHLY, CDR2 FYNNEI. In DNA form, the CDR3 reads TGTGCCAGCAGTCTCACTGGAGATACGCAGTATTTT. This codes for CASSLTGDTQYF. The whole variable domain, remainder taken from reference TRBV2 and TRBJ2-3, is EPEVTQTPSHQVTQMGQEVILRCVPISNHLYFYWYRQILGQKVEFLVSFYNNEISEKSEIFDDQFSVERPDGSNFTLKIRSTKLEDSAMYFCASSLTGDTQYFGPGTRLTVL.

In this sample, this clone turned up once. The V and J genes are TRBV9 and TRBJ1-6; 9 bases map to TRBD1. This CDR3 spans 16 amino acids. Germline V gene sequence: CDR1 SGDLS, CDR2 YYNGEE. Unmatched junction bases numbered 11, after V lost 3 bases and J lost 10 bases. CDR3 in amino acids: CASSARTGEVGSPLHF. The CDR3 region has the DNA TGTGCCAGCAGCGCAAGGACAGGGGAGGTGGGGTCACCCCTCCACTTT.

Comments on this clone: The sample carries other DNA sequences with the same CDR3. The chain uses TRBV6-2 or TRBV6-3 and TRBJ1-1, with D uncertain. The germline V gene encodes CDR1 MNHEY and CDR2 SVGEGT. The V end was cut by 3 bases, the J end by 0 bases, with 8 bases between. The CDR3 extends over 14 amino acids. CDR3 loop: CASSYRGMNTEAFF. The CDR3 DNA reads TGTGCCAGCAGTTATCGGGGAATGAACACTGAAGCTTTCTTT.

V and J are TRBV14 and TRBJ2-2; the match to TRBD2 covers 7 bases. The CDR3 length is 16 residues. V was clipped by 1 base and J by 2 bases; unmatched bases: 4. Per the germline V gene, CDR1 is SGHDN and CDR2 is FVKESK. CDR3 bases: TGTGCCAGCAGCCAAGCATCTAGCGGAAACACCGGGGAGCTGTTTTTT. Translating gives CASSQASSGNTGELFF.

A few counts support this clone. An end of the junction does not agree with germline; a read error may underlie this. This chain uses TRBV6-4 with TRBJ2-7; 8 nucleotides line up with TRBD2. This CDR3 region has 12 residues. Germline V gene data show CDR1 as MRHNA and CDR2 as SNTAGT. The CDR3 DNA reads TGTGCCAGCAGTGACCCCGGGGGGGTCTTAATCTTC. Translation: CASSDPGGVLIF.

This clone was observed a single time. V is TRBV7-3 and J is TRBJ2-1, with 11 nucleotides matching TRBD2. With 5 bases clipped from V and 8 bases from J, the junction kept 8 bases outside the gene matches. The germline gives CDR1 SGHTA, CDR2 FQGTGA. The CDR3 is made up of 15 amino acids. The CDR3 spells CASSTLSGGADEQFF. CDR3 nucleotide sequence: TGTGCCAGCAGCACGCTTAGCGGGGGGGCCGATGAGCAGTTCTTC.

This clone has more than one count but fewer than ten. CDR3 region: CASSSERVRVLYGYTF. CDR3 bases: TGTGCCAGCAGCTCCGAAAGGGTCAGGGTCCTCTATGGCTACACCTTC. This chain joins TRBV7-2 and TRBJ1-2, with D tentatively TRBD1 (5 bases). Germline V CDR1 and CDR2: SGHTA, FQGNSA. V was pared by 4 bases and J by 4 bases, with 19 bases between. The CDR3 runs to 16 residues.

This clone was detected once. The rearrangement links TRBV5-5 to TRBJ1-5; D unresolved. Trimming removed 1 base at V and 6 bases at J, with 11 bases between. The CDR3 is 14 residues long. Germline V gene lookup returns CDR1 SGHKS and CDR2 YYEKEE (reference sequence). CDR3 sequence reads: CASSLLGVSQPQHF. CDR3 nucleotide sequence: TGTGCCAGCAGCTTGCTCGGGGTTAGTCAGCCCCAGCATTTT.

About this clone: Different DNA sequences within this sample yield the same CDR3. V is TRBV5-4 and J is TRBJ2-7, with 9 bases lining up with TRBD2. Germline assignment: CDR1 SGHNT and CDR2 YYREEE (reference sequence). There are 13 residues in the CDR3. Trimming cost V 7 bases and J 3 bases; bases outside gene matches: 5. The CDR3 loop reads CASRRGGGYEQYF. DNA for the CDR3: TGTGCCAGCCGGCGGGGGGGCGGCTACGAGCAGTACTTC.

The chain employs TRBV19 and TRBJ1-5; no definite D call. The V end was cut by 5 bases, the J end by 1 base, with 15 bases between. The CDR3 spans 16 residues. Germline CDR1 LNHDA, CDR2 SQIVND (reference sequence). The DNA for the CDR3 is TGTGCCAGTAGTTGGCAAGAGGGTGCGAGCAATCAGCCCCAGCATTTT. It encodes CASSWQEGASNQPQHF.

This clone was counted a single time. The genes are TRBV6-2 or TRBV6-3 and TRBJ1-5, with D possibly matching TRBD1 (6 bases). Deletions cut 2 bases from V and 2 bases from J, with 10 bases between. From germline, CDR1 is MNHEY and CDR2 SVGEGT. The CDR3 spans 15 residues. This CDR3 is CASSYRGVGNQPQHF. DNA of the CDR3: TGTGCCAGCAGTTACAGGGGGGTGGGCAATCAGCCCCAGCATTTT.

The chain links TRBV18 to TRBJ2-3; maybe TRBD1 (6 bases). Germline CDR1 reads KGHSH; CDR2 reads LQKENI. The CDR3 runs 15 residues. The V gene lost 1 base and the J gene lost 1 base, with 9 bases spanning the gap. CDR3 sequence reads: CASSPHKGGTDTQYF. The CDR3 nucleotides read TGTGCCAGCTCACCACACAAGGGGGGCACAGATACGCAGTATTTT.

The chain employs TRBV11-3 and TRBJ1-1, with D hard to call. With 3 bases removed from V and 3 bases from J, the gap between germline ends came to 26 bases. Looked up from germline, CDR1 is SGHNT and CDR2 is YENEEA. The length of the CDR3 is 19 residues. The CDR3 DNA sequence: TGTGCCAGCAGCTTCCATCCCCAGAGCTCTTTTCCCTGGCACACTGAAGCTTTCTTT. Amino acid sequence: CASSFHPQSSFPWHTEAFF.

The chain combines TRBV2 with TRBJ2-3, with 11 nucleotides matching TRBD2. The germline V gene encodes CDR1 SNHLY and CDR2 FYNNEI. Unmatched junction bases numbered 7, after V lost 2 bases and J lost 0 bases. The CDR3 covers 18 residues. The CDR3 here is CASSERLAGLPSTDTQYF. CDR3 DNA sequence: TGTGCCAGCAGTGAAAGACTAGCGGGGCTTCCTAGCACAGATACGCAGTATTTT.